The entry that follows covers one TCR beta chain sequence. The antigen is unknown. The data were obtained in a study of pediatric ulcerative colitis. Broader study findings: Clonal expansions reduced rectal repertoire diversity in acute severe colitis.

J was trimmed by 2 bases and V by 5 bases; bases with no gene match: 11. There are 17 residues in the CDR3. CDR1 and CDR2 from the germline V gene are LNHDA and SQIVND (reference sequence). Using immunoSEQ multiplex PCR, the repertoire was profiled, and TCRdb retains in-frame clones only, with some absent. The table has 55,000 to 70,000 clones, over 70% seen once; the top ten hold roughly 1.5%. The sequenced sample was blood. The rearrangement uses TRBV19 and TRBJ1-5; 8 nucleotides align to TRBD1. The sequence was collected from a boy younger than 18 who was a control in a study of pediatric ulcerative colitis. The DNA of the CDR3 is TGTGCCAGTAGTTCCCGGGACAGGACAGAGGGCAATCAGCCCCAGCATTTT. Encoded protein: CASSSRDRTEGNQPQHF.